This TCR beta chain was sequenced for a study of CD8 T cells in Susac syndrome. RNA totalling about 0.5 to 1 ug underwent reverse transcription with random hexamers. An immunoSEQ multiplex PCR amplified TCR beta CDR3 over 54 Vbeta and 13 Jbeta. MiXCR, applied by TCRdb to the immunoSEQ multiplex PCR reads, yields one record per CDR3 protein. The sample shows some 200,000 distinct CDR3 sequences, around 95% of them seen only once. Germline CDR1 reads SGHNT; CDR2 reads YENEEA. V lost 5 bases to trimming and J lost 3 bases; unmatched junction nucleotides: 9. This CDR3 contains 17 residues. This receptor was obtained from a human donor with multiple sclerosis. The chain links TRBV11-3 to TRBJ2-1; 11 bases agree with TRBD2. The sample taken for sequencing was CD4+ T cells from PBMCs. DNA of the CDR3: TGTGCCAGCAGCAACAATGCCGGGACTAGCGGCTACAATGAGCAGTTCTTC. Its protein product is CASSNNAGTSGYNEQFF. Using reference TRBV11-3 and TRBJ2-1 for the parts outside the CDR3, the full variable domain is EAGVVQSPRYKIIEKKQPVAFWCNPISGHNTLYWYLQNLGQGPELLIRYENEEAVDDSQLPKDRFSAERLKGVDSTLKIQPAELGDSAVYLCASSNNAGTSGYNEQFFGPGTRLTVL.